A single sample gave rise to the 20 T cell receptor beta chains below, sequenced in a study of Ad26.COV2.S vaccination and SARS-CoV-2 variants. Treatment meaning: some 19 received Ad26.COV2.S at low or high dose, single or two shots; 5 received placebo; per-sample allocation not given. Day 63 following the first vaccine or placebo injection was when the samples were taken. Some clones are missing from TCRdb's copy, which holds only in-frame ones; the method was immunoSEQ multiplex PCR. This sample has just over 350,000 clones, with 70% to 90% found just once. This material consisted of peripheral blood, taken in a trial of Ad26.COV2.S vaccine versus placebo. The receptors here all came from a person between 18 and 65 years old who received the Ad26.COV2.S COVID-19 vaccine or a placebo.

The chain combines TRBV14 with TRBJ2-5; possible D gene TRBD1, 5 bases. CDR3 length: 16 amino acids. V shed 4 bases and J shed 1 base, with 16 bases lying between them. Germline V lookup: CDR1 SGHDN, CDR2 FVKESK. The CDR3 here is CASSRRQQGSQETQYF. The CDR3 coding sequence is TGTGCCAGCAGCCGAAGACAGCAGGGAAGCCAAGAGACCCAGTACTTC.

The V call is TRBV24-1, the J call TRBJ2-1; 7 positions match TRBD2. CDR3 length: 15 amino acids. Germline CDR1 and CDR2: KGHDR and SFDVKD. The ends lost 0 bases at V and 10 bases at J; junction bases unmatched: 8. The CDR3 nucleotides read TGTGCCACCAGTGATTTGAAGCTAGCGGATCCGGAGCAGTTCTTC. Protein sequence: CATSDLKLADPEQFF.

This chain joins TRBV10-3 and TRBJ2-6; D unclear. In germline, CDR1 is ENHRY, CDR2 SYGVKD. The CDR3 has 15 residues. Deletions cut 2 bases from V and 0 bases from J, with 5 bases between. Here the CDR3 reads CAISELTSGANVLTF. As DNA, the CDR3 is TGTGCCATCAGTGAGCTCACCTCTGGGGCCAACGTCCTGACTTTC.

As DNA, the CDR3 is TGTGCCAGCAGCGCCGGATCGCTGGGCGGGAACGAGCAGTACTTC. Protein sequence: CASSAGSLGGNEQYF. The chain combines TRBV13 with TRBJ2-7; TRBD2 is a possible D gene (6 bases). The ends were cut back, 5 bases at V and 5 bases at J, with 19 bases in the middle. The CDR3 sequence is 15 residues long. CDR1 and CDR2 (germline): PRHDT, FYEKMQ (reference sequence).

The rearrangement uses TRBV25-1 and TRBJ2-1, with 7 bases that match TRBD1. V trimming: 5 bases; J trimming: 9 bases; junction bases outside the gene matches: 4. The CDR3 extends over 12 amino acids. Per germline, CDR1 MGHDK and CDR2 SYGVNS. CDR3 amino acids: CASSNNRGEQFF. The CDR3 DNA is TGTGCCAGCAGTAACAACAGGGGTGAGCAGTTCTTC.

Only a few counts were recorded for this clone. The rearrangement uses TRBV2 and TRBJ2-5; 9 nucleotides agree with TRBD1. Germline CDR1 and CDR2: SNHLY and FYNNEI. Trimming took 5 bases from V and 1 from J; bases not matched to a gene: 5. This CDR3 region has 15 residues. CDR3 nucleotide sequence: TGTGCCAGCAGTTTATACAGGGGGCCCCAAGAGACCCAGTACTTC. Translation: CASSLYRGPQETQYF.

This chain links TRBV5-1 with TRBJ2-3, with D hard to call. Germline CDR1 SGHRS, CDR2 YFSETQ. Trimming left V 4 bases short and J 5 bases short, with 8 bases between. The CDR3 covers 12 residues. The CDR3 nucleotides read TGCGCCAGCAGCCGAGATTTAGATACGCAGTATTTT. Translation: CASSRDLDTQYF.

The CDR3 DNA sequence: TGTGCCAGCTCACGGGGTCCATACTACGAGCAGTACTTC. Translating gives CASSRGPYYEQYF. This sequence joins TRBV18 and TRBJ2-7; D gene unclear. Trimming pared 4 bases from V and 3 bases from J, leaving 10 bases between. The CDR3 is 13 residues long. Germline V gives CDR1 KGHSH, CDR2 LQKENI.

In DNA, the CDR3 is TGTGCCAGCAGCCAAGTTGGGGAAGACTATGGCTACACCTTC. Translated: CASSQVGEDYGYTF. The chain is built from TRBV14 and TRBJ1-2; D call uncertain. Germline CDR1 SGHDN, CDR2 FVKESK. The V gene lost 1 base and the J gene lost 3 bases, with 9 bases spanning the gap. The CDR3 has 14 amino acids. Full variable domain (outside the CDR3, taken from reference TRBV14 and TRBJ1-2): EAGVTQFPSHSVIEKGQTVTLRCDPISGHDNLYWYRRVMGKEIKFLLHFVKESKQDESGMPNNRFLAERTGGTYSTLKVQPAELEDSGVYFCASSQVGEDYGYTFGSGTRLTVV.

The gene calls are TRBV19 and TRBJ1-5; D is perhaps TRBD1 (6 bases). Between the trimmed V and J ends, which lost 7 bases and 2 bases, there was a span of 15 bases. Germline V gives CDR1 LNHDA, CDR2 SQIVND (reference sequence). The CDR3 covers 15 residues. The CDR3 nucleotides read TGTGCCAGTAAGACACAGGGTGGACGCAATCAGCCCCAGCATTTT. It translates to CASKTQGGRNQPQHF.

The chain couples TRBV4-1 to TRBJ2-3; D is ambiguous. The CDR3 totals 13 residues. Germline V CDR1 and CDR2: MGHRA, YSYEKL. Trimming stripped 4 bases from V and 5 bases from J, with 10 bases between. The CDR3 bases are TGCGCCAGCAGCCCTTTCAGTTTAGATACGCAGTATTTT. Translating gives CASSPFSLDTQYF.

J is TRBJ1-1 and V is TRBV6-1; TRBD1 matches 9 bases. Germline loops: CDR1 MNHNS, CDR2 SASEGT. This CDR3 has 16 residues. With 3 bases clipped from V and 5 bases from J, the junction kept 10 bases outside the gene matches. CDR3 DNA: TGTGCCAGCAGTGACCCGGGACAGGGCGGAGGGACTGAAGCTTTCTTT. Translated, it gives CASSDPGQGGGTEAFF.

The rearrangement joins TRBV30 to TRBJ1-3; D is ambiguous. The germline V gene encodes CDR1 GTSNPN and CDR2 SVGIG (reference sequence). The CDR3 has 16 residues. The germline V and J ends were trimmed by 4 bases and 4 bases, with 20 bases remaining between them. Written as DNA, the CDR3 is TGTGCCTGGACCCCCCGGGCCCCCGGATCCGGAAACACCATATATTTT. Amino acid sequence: CAWTPRAPGSGNTIYF.

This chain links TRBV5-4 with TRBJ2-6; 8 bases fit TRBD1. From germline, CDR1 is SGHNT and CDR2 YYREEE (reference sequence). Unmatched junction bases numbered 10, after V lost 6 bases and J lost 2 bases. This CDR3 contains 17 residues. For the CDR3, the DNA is TGTGCCAGCACCGGACAGGGTTCCCCCACTGGGGCCAACGTCCTGACTTTC. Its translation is CASTGQGSPTGANVLTF.

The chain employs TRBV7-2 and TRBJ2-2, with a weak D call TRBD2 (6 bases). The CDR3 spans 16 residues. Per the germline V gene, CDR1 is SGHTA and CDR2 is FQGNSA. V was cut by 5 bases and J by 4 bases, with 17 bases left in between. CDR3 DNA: TGTGCCAGCAGCGACCCCGGGACTTTAACCACCGGGGAGCTGTTTTTT. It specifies CASSDPGTLTTGELFF.

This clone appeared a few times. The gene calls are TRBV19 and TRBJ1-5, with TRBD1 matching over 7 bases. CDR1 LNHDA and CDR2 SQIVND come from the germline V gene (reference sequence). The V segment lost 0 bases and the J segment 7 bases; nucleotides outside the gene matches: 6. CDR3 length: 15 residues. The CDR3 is CASSIDTRGGQPQHF. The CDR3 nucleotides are TGTGCCAGTAGTATAGATACCAGGGGGGGCCAGCCCCAGCATTTT.

CDR3 sequence reads: CASSEGPTVYGYTF. The CDR3 DNA sequence: TGTGCCAGCAGTGAAGGTCCGACAGTATATGGCTACACCTTC. The chain uses TRBV6-1 and TRBJ1-2; a weak D match, TRBD1 (5 bases). The CDR3 contains 14 residues. V lost 1 base to trimming and J lost 5 bases, with 11 bases between them. Germline CDR1 is MNHNS and CDR2 is SASEGT.

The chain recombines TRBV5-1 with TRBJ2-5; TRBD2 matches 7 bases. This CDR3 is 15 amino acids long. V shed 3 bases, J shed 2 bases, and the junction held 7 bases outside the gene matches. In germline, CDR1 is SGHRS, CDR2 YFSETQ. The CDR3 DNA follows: TGCGCCAGCAGCTCTCTGGTGGGGGGGCAAGAGACCCAGTACTTC. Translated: CASSSLVGGQETQYF. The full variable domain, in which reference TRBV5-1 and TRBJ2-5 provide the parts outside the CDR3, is KAGVTQTPRYLIKTRGQQVTLSCSPISGHRSVSWYQQTPGQGLQFLFEYFSETQRNKGNFPGRFSGRQFSNSRSEMNVSTLELGDSALYLCASSSLVGGQETQYFGPGTRLLVL.

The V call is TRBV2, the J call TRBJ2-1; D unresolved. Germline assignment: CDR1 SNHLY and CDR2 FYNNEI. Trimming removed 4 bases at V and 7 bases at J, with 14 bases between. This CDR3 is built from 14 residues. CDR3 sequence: CASSGGLGGNEQFF. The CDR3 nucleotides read TGTGCCAGCAGTGGAGGCTTGGGTGGGAATGAGCAGTTCTTC.

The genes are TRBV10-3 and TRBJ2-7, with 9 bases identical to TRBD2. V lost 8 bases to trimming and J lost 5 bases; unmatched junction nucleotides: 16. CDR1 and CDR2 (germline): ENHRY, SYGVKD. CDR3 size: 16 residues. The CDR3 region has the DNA TGTGCCATCGGGGGCCCACTAGGCGGGAGGGCAAACGAGCAGTACTTC. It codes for CAIGGPLGGRANEQYF.